This T cell receptor (beta chain) was sequenced in a study of blood T cell repertoires in COVID-19. At the level of the study: PBMCs, B-cell-depleted T cells, or T cells provided the cDNA or gDNA that made up the material.

The germline V gene encodes CDR1 MDHEN and CDR2 SYDVKM. Between the trimmed V and J ends, which lost 6 bases and 7 bases, there was a span of 16 bases. This CDR3 region has 15 residues. Per the study methods: Estimation of nucleated cell counts relied on the amplification of reference gene primers. Only in-frame clones appear in the TCRdb table, and some are missing; sequencing was by immunoSEQ multiplex PCR. V, J and clone size reflect that table, while D and trimming were determined from the DNA. Of approximately 250,000 clones in the sample, about 91% are singletons; the top ten hold around 2.8%. Participants' reported clinical history set cohort assignment.

Sequencing was done on a sample of PBMCs or T cells enriched from blood (not recorded which). The gene calls are TRBV28 and TRBJ1-6; no reliable D call. The source of this sequence is a man between 40 and 49 years old who had been exposed to COVID-19. The CDR3 spells CASSLPGGLNSPLHF. CDR3 in DNA: TGTGCCAGCAGCCTACCGGGAGGGTTGAATTCACCCCTCCACTTT.